The 9 T cell receptor beta chains below come from one sample, sequenced in a study of T cells in Graves' hyperthyroidism and ophthalmopathy. Using RNA transcripts as the source, TCR beta CDR3 regions were amplified. First-round RT-PCR with HTBI primers amplified the TCR CDR3 region. In TCRdb, the multiplex PCR reads were re-called with MiXCR into one record per CDR3 protein. There are about 720,000 distinct CDR3 sequences in the sample; about 15% occur only once, and approximately 8.4% lies in the top ten. Sample: blood. These TCRs come from a man aged 18 to 29 with Graves' hyperthyroidism.

This clonotype was seen at least ten times. The gene calls are TRBV12-3 or TRBV12-4 and TRBJ2-6, with D perhaps matching TRBD1 or TRBD2 (6 bases each). The length of the CDR3 is 18 residues. V was shortened by 9 bases and J by 4 bases, with 25 bases between the two germline ends. This chain's CDR3 is CASAVRGGRMQGANVLTF. CDR3 bases: TGTGCCAGTGCGGTGAGAGGGGGGAGAATGCAGGGGGCCAACGTCCTGACTTTC.

This clonotype was recorded once. This chain uses TRBV5-5 with TRBJ2-2, with TRBD2 matching over 10 bases. V lost 3 bases, J lost 1 base, and 3 bases stayed unmatched. Per the germline V gene, CDR1 is SGHKS and CDR2 is YYEKEE (reference sequence). The CDR3 consists of 16 residues. CDR3 sequence (DNA): TGTGCCAGCAGCTGGGGACTAGCGCTGAACACCGGGGAGCTGTTTTTT. Protein product: CASSWGLALNTGELFF.

As concerns this clonotype: A read error may be the cause here, since a much bigger clone is one base away. J is TRBJ2-7 and V is TRBV28; 14 nucleotides align to TRBD2. With 6 bases clipped from V and 9 bases from J, the junction kept 10 bases outside the gene matches. The CDR3 runs 15 residues. CDR1 MDHEN and CDR2 SYDVKM come from the germline V gene. In nucleotides, the CDR3 is TGTGCCAGCAGGCCCGGGACTAGCGGGAGTTTCGGGCAGTACTTC. Translated: CASRPGTSGSFGQYF.

Notes on this clonotype: A much larger clone lies one base from this, so it may be a read error. The genes are TRBV7-9 and TRBJ2-7; 10 bases map to TRBD2. Germline V gives CDR1 SEHNR, CDR2 FQNEAQ (reference sequence). CDR3 length: 14 amino acids. The CDR3 region has the DNA TGTGTCAGCAGCGCTAGCGGGAGTAAGATTGGGCAGTACTTC. Amino acid sequence: CVSSASGSKIGQYF.

This clonotype was observed a handful of times. V usage is TRBV19 and J usage is TRBJ1-1; TRBD1 agrees at 8 bases. Germline V gives CDR1 LNHDA, CDR2 SQIVND (reference sequence). Losses at the gene ends were 6 bases for V and 0 bases for J; bases not matched to a gene: 3. The CDR3 runs 14 residues. In nucleotides, the CDR3 is TGTGCCAGTAGCAAGGACAGGGTGAACACTGAAGCTTTCTTT. Translated, it gives CASSKDRVNTEAFF. Together with reference TRBV19 and TRBJ1-1, the CDR3 gives the full variable domain: DGGITQSPKYLFRKEGQNVTLSCEQNLNHDAMYWYRQDPGQGLRLIYYSQIVNDFQKGDIAEGYSVSREKKESFPLTVTSAQKNPTAFYLCASSKDRVNTEAFFGQGTRLTVV.

The rearrangement uses TRBV7-9 and TRBJ2-7; D might be TRBD1 (6 bases). The CDR3 totals 15 residues. V gave up 5 bases and J gave up 2 bases, with 16 bases separating them. Germline CDR1 is SEHNR and CDR2 is FQNEAQ (reference sequence). CDR3 sequence reads: CASSPPRQGPYEQYF. Here the CDR3 DNA reads TGTGCCAGCAGCCCTCCCCGCCAGGGGCCCTACGAGCAGTACTTC.

The V gene is TRBV12-5, the J gene TRBJ2-1; 12 positions match TRBD2. V trimming: 6 bases; J trimming: 0 bases; junction bases outside the gene matches: 6. Germline CDR1 is LGHNT and CDR2 is FRNRAP. The CDR3 runs 17 residues. The CDR3 loop is CASGSRLAGVSYNEQFF. CDR3 DNA sequence: TGTGCTAGTGGCTCCAGACTAGCGGGAGTCTCCTACAATGAGCAGTTCTTC. Full variable domain (rest looked up from reference TRBV12-5 and TRBJ2-1): DARVTQTPRHKVTEMGQEVTMRCQPILGHNTVFWYRQTMMQGLELLAYFRNRAPLDDSGMPKDRFSAEMPDATLATLKIQPSEPRDSAVYFCASGSRLAGVSYNEQFFGPGTRLTVL.

The V and J genes are TRBV10-3 and TRBJ2-1, with 12 bases that match TRBD2. This CDR3 is 14 amino acids long. Unmatched junction bases numbered 6, after V lost 10 bases and J lost 5 bases. The germline V gene encodes CDR1 ENHRY and CDR2 SYGVKD. CDR3 protein: CATGGLAGNNEQFF. The DNA of the CDR3 is TGTGCCACCGGGGGACTAGCGGGTAACAATGAGCAGTTCTTC.

This clonotype was counted between two and nine times. The V gene is TRBV3-1, the J gene TRBJ2-5; tentative D call: TRBD1 (5 bases). Germline V gene lookup returns CDR1 LGHDT and CDR2 YNNKEL (reference sequence). Between the trimmed V and J ends, which lost 8 bases and 5 bases, there was a span of 9 bases. The CDR3 contains 11 residues. The CDR3: CASGAYETQYF. DNA for the CDR3: TGTGCCAGCGGGGCGTACGAGACCCAGTACTTC.